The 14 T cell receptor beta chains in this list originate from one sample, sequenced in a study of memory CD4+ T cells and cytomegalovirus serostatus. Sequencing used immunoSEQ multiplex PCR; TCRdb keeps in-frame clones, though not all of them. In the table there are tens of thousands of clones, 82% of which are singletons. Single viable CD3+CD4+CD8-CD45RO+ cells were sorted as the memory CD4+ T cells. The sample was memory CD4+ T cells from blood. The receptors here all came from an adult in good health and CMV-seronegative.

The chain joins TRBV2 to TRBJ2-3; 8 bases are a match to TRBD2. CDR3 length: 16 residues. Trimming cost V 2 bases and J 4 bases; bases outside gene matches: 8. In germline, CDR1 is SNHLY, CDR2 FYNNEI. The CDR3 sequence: CASSELHTGGADTQYF. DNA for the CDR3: TGTGCCAGCAGTGAACTCCATACCGGGGGGGCAGATACGCAGTATTTT.

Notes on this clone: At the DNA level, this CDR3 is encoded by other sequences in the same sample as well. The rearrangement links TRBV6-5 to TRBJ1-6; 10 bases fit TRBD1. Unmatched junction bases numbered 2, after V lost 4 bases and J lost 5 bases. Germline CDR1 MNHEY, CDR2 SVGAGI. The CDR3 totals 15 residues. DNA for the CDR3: TGTGCCAGCAGTTTCGGGACAGGGGATAATTCACCCCTCCACTTT. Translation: CASSFGTGDNSPLHF.

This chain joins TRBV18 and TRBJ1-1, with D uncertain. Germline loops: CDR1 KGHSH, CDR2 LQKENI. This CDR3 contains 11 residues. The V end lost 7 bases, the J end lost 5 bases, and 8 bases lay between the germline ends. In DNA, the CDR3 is TGTGCCAGCTTGGGTGGGACTGAAGCTTTCTTT. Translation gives CASLGGTEAFF.

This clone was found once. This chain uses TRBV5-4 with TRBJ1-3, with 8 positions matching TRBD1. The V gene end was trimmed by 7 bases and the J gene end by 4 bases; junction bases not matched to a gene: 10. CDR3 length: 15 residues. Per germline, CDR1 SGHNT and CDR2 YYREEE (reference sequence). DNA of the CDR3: TGTGCCAGCGCAGACAGGGGAGCGGGCGGAAACACCATATATTTT. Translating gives CASADRGAGGNTIYF. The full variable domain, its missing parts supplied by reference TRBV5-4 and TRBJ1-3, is ETGVTQSPTHLIKTRGQQVTLRCSSQSGHNTVSWYQQALGQGPQFIFQYYREEENGRGNFPPRFSGLQFPNYSSELNVNALELDDSALYLCASADRGAGGNTIYFGEGSWLTVV.

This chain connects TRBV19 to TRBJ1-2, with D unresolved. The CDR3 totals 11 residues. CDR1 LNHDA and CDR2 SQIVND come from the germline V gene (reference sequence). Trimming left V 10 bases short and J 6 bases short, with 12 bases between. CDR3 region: CATRYRDGYTF. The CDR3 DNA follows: TGTGCCACCAGATACAGAGATGGCTACACCTTC.

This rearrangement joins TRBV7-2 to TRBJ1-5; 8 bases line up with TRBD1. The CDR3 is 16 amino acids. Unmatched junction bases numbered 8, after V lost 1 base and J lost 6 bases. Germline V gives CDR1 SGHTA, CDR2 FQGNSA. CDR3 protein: CASSLVSSGGSQPQHF. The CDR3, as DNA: TGTGCCAGCAGCTTAGTTAGTTCAGGGGGCAGTCAGCCCCAGCATTTT. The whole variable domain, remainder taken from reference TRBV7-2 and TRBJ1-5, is GAGVSQSPSNKVTEKGKDVELRCDPISGHTALYWYRQSLGQGLEFLIYFQGNSAPDKSGLPSDRFSAERTGGSVSTLTIQRTQQEDSAVYLCASSLVSSGGSQPQHFGDGTRLSIL.

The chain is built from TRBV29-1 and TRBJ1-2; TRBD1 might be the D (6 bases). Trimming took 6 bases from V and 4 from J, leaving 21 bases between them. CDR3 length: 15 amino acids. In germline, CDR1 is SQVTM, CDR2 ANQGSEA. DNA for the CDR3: TGCAGCGTCGCCGGAGGGGGGGCCGTCGCCTATGGCTACACCTTC. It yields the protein CSVAGGGAVAYGYTF.

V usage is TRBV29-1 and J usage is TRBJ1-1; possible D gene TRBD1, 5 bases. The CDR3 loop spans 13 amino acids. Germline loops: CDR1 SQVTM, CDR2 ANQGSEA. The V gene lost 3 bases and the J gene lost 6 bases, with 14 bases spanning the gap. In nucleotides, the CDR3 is TGCAGCGTTGAGACCCAGGGAGCCTCTGAAGCTTTCTTT. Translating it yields CSVETQGASEAFF.

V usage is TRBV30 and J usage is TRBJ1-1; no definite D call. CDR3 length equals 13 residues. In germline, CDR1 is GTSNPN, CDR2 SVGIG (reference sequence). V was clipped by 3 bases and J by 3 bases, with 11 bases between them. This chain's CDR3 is CAWSKGRDTEAFF. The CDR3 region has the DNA TGTGCCTGGAGCAAAGGGAGGGACACTGAAGCTTTCTTT. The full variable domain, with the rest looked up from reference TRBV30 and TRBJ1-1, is SQTIHQWPATLVQPVGSPLSLECTVEGTSNPNLYWYRQAAGRGLQLLFYSVGIGQISSEVPQNLSASRPQDRQFILSSKKLLLSDSGFYLCAWSKGRDTEAFFGQGTRLTVV.

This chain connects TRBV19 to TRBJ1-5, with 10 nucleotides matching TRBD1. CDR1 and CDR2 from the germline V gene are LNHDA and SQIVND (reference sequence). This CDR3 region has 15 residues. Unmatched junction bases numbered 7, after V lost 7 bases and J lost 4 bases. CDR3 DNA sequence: TGTGCCAGTAAGATAGACAGGGGGCTGAATCAGCCCCAGCATTTT. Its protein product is CASKIDRGLNQPQHF.

CDR3 residues: CASSQDRNTEAFF. In nucleotides, the CDR3 is TGTGCCAGCAGCCAGGACAGGAACACTGAAGCTTTCTTT. The V gene is TRBV7-3, the J gene TRBJ1-1; tentatively, D is TRBD1 (6 bases). The length of the CDR3 is 13 residues. The V and J ends lost 5 bases and 1 base respectively, with 8 bases between them. Looked up from germline, CDR1 is SGHTA and CDR2 is FQGTGA. Variable domain in full (rest from reference TRBV7-3 and TRBJ1-1): GAGVSQTPSNKVTEKGKYVELRCDPISGHTALYWYRQSLGQGPEFLIYFQGTGAADDSGLPNDRFFAVRPEGSVSTLKIQRTERGDSAVYLCASSQDRNTEAFFGQGTRLTVV.

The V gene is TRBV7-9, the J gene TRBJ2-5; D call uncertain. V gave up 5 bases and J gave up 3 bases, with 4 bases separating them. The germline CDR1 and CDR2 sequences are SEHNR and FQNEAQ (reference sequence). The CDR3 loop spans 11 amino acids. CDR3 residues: CASSIEETQYF. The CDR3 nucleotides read TGTGCCAGCAGCATTGAAGAGACCCAGTACTTC.

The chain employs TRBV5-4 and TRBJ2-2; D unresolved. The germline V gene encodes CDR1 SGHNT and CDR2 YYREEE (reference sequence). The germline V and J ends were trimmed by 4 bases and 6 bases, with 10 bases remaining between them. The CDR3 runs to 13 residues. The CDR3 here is CASSPRKAGELFF. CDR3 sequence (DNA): TGTGCCAGCAGCCCCAGGAAGGCCGGGGAGCTGTTTTTT.

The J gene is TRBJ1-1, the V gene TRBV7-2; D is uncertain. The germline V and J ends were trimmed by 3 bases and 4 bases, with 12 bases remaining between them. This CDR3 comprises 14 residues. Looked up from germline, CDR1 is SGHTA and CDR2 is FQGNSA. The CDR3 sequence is CASSLGLGSTEAFF. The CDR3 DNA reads TGTGCCAGCAGCTTGGGCCTTGGGAGCACTGAAGCTTTCTTT.